Below, 25 T cell receptor beta chains from the same sample are listed, as sequenced in a study of shared clonotypes between healthy human individuals. TCRdb's copy holds only in-frame clones and misses some; the assay was immunoSEQ multiplex PCR. In the table there are about 2.3 million clones, over 85% of which are singletons. The sample taken for sequencing was naive CD4+ T cells from PBMCs. Subset in this sample: CD45RA+ positively selected. The receptors originated from a man aged 18 to 29 in good health. Some clones in this sample may be carry-over from other donors' samples.

The rearrangement uses TRBV6-5 and TRBJ2-7, with 7 bases lining up with TRBD2. Losses at the gene ends were 6 bases for V and 5 bases for J; bases not matched to a gene: 10. This CDR3 is 14 amino acids long. Germline loops: CDR1 MNHEY, CDR2 SVGAGI. For the CDR3, the DNA is TGTGCCAGCAGGAAAGAGCGGGAAATGAACGAGCAGTACTTC. This encodes CASRKEREMNEQYF.

The chain employs TRBV19 and TRBJ2-5, with D unresolved. Germline CDR1 and CDR2: LNHDA and SQIVND (reference sequence). Trimming stripped 8 bases from V and 3 bases from J, with 13 bases between. This CDR3 comprises 13 residues. CDR3 sequence: CASSDLAEETQYF. The CDR3 DNA reads TGTGCCAGTTCGGACCTGGCGGAAGAGACCCAGTACTTC.

The chain uses TRBV15 and TRBJ2-5, with 9 bases aligning to TRBD2. Germline CDR1 is LNHNV and CDR2 is YYDKDF (reference sequence). CDR3 size: 20 residues. The V segment lost 0 bases and the J segment 1 base; nucleotides outside the gene matches: 15. CDR3 in amino acids: CATSREHAVRLAGPQETQYF. CDR3 coding DNA: TGTGCCACCAGCAGAGAGCATGCGGTAAGGCTAGCGGGGCCCCAAGAGACCCAGTACTTC. The variable domain in full, with the rest retrieved from reference TRBV15 and TRBJ2-5, is DAMVIQNPRYQVTQFGKPVTLSCSQTLNHNVMYWYQQKSSQAPKLLFHYYDKDFNNEADTPDNFQSRRPNTSFCFLDIRSPGLGDTAMYLCATSREHAVRLAGPQETQYFGPGTRLLVL.

This sequence joins TRBV14 and TRBJ2-2, with D unresolved. The germline V gene has CDR1 SGHDN and CDR2 FVKESK. The germline V and J ends were trimmed by 2 bases and 9 bases, with 7 bases remaining between them. The CDR3 totals 12 residues. CDR3 loop: CASSQFRRELFF. The DNA for the CDR3 is TGTGCCAGCAGCCAATTCCGAAGGGAGCTGTTTTTT.

The chain is built from TRBV5-1 and TRBJ2-2, with 8 bases aligning to TRBD2. CDR1 is SGHRS and CDR2 is YFSETQ in the germline V gene. Unmatched junction bases numbered 13, after V lost 5 bases and J lost 7 bases. This CDR3 contains 16 residues. As DNA, the CDR3 is TGCGCCAGCAGACCTCCGGGACTAGTCGAGGGCGGGGAGCTGTTTTTT. Translation: CASRPPGLVEGGELFF.

As to this clone: The sample holds other DNA sequences that translate to the same CDR3. V is TRBV19 and J is TRBJ1-5; 7 nucleotides match TRBD1. V lost 3 bases to trimming and J lost 0 bases; unmatched junction nucleotides: 5. The CDR3 totals 16 residues. In germline, CDR1 is LNHDA, CDR2 SQIVND (reference sequence). The CDR3 DNA reads TGTGCCAGTAGTATCAGGGGGTTAGGTAGCAATCAGCCCCAGCATTTT. Protein sequence: CASSIRGLGSNQPQHF.

The chain has TRBV7-2 and TRBJ1-2; the D gene is possibly TRBD1 (6 bases). Trimming removed 1 base from V and 8 bases from J, with 14 bases in between. The germline V gene has CDR1 SGHTA and CDR2 FQGNSA. This CDR3 region has 14 residues. The CDR3 sequence: CASSLVAGDTGYTF. The CDR3 region has the DNA TGTGCCAGCAGCTTAGTCGCAGGGGATACCGGCTACACCTTC.

The genes are TRBV19 and TRBJ1-2; possible D gene TRBD1, 5 bases. Germline CDR1 is LNHDA and CDR2 is SQIVND (reference sequence). Trimming took 5 bases from V and 4 from J, leaving 14 bases between them. CDR3 length: 14 amino acids. CDR3: CASSFRALFYGYTF. CDR3 bases: TGTGCCAGTAGTTTCAGGGCACTATTCTATGGCTACACCTTC.

The chain recombines TRBV10-2 with TRBJ2-2; 7 bases match TRBD1. Unmatched junction bases numbered 7, after V lost 2 bases and J lost 4 bases. The CDR3 loop spans 16 amino acids. Germline V gene data show CDR1 as WSHSY and CDR2 as SAAADI. CDR3 region: CASSEIGTAVTGELFF. The CDR3 DNA sequence: TGCGCCAGCAGTGAGATCGGGACAGCTGTCACCGGGGAGCTGTTTTTT.

The chain combines TRBV6-6 with TRBJ2-7, with a weak D call TRBD1 (5 bases). V lost 0 bases and J 6 bases, leaving 15 bases between the germline ends. Germline loops: CDR1 MNHNY, CDR2 SVGAGI (reference sequence). CDR3 length equals 15 residues. The CDR3 DNA sequence: TGTGCCAGCAGTTACTCGGCCAGGGAAACGAGCGAGCAGTACTTC. Residues: CASSYSARETSEQYF.

This chain joins TRBV4-1 and TRBJ1-5; D is unclear. The CDR3 has 16 residues. CDR1 MGHRA and CDR2 YSYEKL come from the germline V gene. V was pared by 4 bases and J by 1 base, with 14 bases between. CDR3: CASSPPGIRSNQPQHF. The CDR3 DNA sequence: TGCGCCAGCAGCCCACCGGGTATTAGAAGCAATCAGCCCCAGCATTTT.

The V gene is TRBV18, the J gene TRBJ1-1; TRBD1 is a possible D gene (5 bases). The CDR3 spans 16 residues. Trimming removed 3 bases from V and 5 bases from J, with 19 bases in between. Germline V CDR1 and CDR2: KGHSH, LQKENI. The CDR3 coding sequence is TGTGCCAGCTCACCCATCAACAGTCAGGGAGGGACTGAAGCTTTCTTT. Translated, it gives CASSPINSQGGTEAFF.

This chain links TRBV7-9 with TRBJ2-2; no clear D. V lost 5 bases, J lost 6 bases, and 16 bases lay in between. CDR1 and CDR2 from the germline V gene are SEHNR and FQNEAQ (reference sequence). This CDR3 spans 15 amino acids. CDR3 sequence (DNA): TGTGCCAGCAGCCAACCCTGGGGTGGGCCCGGGGAGCTGTTTTTT. It encodes CASSQPWGGPGELFF.

As for this clone: Other DNA sequences within the sample encode an identical CDR3. The genes are TRBV7-2 and TRBJ2-1; D gene uncertain. V was trimmed by 2 bases and J by 7 bases, leaving 3 bases between them. The CDR3 extends over 11 amino acids. The germline V gene has CDR1 SGHTA and CDR2 FQGNSA. The CDR3 DNA is TGTGCCAGCAGCTTACGGAATGAGCAGTTCTTC. Translation gives CASSLRNEQFF.

This clone was counted only a few times. The V call is TRBV7-9, the J call TRBJ1-5; 7 nucleotides agree with TRBD1. This CDR3 region has 15 residues. Germline CDR1 and CDR2: SEHNR and FQNEAQ (reference sequence). Losses at the gene ends were 5 bases for V and 0 bases for J; bases not matched to a gene: 4. The CDR3 is CASSPGGASNQPQHF. The CDR3, as DNA: TGTGCCAGCAGCCCAGGGGGGGCTAGCAATCAGCCCCAGCATTTT.

The V gene is TRBV5-1, the J gene TRBJ1-6; tentatively, D is TRBD1 (6 bases). Trimming stripped 1 base from V and 8 bases from J, with 13 bases between. The CDR3 loop spans 15 amino acids. Germline V gene data show CDR1 as SGHRS and CDR2 as YFSETQ. The DNA for the CDR3 is TGCGCCAGCAGCTTGATCACACAGGGAGATTCACCCCTCCACTTT. Protein: CASSLITQGDSPLHF.

This clone was detected only once. The gene calls are TRBV7-9 and TRBJ1-1; perhaps TRBD1 as D (5 bases). This CDR3 contains 13 residues. V lost 4 bases and J 12 bases, leaving 18 bases between the germline ends. CDR1 and CDR2 (germline): SEHNR, FQNEAQ (reference sequence). The CDR3 is CASSSGTAKGPFF. CDR3 DNA: TGTGCCAGCAGCTCCGGGACCGCCAAGGGACCTTTCTTT. The entire variable domain, with the rest obtained from reference TRBV7-9 and TRBJ1-1, is as follows: DTGVSQNPRHKITKRGQNVTFRCDPISEHNRLYWYRQTLGQGPEFLTYFQNEAQLEKSRLLSDRFSAERPKGSFSTLEIQRTEQGDSAMYLCASSSGTAKGPFFGQGTRLTVV.

The chain joins TRBV28 to TRBJ2-4, with 10 positions matching TRBD2. CDR1 is MDHEN and CDR2 is SYDVKM in the germline V gene. The CDR3 is made up of 17 amino acids. V was pared by 2 bases and J by 1 base, with 5 bases of the junction left unmatched. The CDR3, as DNA: TGTGCCAGCAGTTTAGCCCCTAGCGGGAGCGCCAAAAACATTCAGTACTTC. It codes for CASSLAPSGSAKNIQYF.

The chain combines TRBV12-5 with TRBJ2-7, with D perhaps TRBD1 or TRBD2 (6 bases each). Trimming cost V 7 bases and J 3 bases, with 16 bases left between them. Germline CDR1 reads LGHNT; CDR2 reads FRNRAP. The CDR3 contains 14 residues. The CDR3 reads CASVTLRGHYEQYF. The CDR3 DNA reads TGTGCTAGTGTCACCCTCCGGGGGCACTACGAGCAGTACTTC.

The rearrangement links TRBV6-1 to TRBJ2-3; 9 bases align to TRBD2. The J segment lost 4 bases and the V segment lost 7 bases, leaving 6 bases of the junction unmatched. The CDR3 has 14 amino acids. The germline gives CDR1 MNHNS, CDR2 SASEGT. The CDR3 nucleotides read TGTGCCAGCAAATTAGCGGGAGAACCAGATACGCAGTATTTT. Protein sequence: CASKLAGEPDTQYF.

V is TRBV28 and J is TRBJ2-5; 7 nucleotides align to TRBD2. J lost 10 bases, V lost 6 bases, and 8 bases had no gene match. Germline V gene data show CDR1 as MDHEN and CDR2 as SYDVKM. The length of the CDR3 is 12 residues. The CDR3 nucleotides read TGTGCCAGCAGCCCCTGGGAGGGTATCCAGTACTTC. Protein product: CASSPWEGIQYF.

J is TRBJ2-3 and V is TRBV7-9; TRBD1 matches at 7 bases. The CDR3 has 15 amino acids. J lost 3 bases, V lost 3 bases, and 6 bases had no gene match. Looked up from germline, CDR1 is SEHNR and CDR2 is FQNEAQ (reference sequence). The chain's CDR3 is CASSFSTGETDTQYF. The DNA of the CDR3 is TGTGCCAGCAGCTTCAGTACAGGGGAAACAGATACGCAGTATTTT. Using reference TRBV7-9 and TRBJ2-3 for the parts outside the CDR3, the full variable domain is DTGVSQNPRHKITKRGQNVTFRCDPISEHNRLYWYRQTLGQGPEFLTYFQNEAQLEKSRLLSDRFSAERPKGSFSTLEIQRTEQGDSAMYLCASSFSTGETDTQYFGPGTRLTVL.

The chain couples TRBV10-3 to TRBJ2-3, with 14 bases fitting TRBD2. V was clipped by 6 bases and J by 5 bases; unmatched bases: 13. The CDR3 contains 18 residues. Germline CDR1 and CDR2: ENHRY and SYGVKD. This chain's CDR3 is CAISSSGTSGSKVDTQYF. CDR3 coding DNA: TGTGCCATCAGCTCCTCCGGGACTAGCGGGAGTAAAGTAGATACGCAGTATTTT.

The chain is built from TRBV7-2 and TRBJ1-5; TRBD1 is a possible D gene (6 bases). This CDR3 comprises 15 residues. The V end was cut by 6 bases, the J end by 6 bases, with 18 bases between. CDR1 and CDR2 (germline): SGHTA, FQGNSA. The CDR3 reads CASRVGQGLSQPQHF. In nucleotides, the CDR3 is TGTGCCAGCAGGGTCGGGCAGGGGTTGAGTCAGCCCCAGCATTTT.

The sample holds one count of this clone. Here the CDR3 DNA reads TGTGCCTGGAGTGCACTAAGACAGGGAGTATACGAGCAGTACTTC. Translation: CAWSALRQGVYEQYF. The chain uses TRBV30 and TRBJ2-7, with TRBD1 matching over 7 bases. The CDR3 loop spans 15 amino acids. Germline CDR1 is GTSNPN and CDR2 is SVGIG (reference sequence). The trim removed 1 base at V and 4 bases at J, leaving 10 bases unmatched.